This TCR beta chain derives from a study of blood T cell repertoires in COVID-19 (dated by TCRdb to the early 2020s). At the level of the whole study: Collaborator samples came from the United States, Italy and Spain and covered acute and convalescent phases of COVID-19. Where available, HLA class I and class II types were obtained from metadata supplied by the sample provider rather than from assay-based typing. Samples were obtained from the ongoing ImmuneRACE study (first 160 participants) and from 1,000 to 1,500 subjects provided by 6 global collaborators. The dataset comprised deeply sampled blood TCRbeta repertoires from subjects exposed to, actively infected with, or recovered from COVID-19. Sample metadata almost always included a de-identified subject ID, COVID-19 status, age in years and sex. The material from the prospective study consisted of cDNA or gDNA derived from T cells, B-cell-depleted T cells, or PBMCs. The repertoires were released in a freely available public database meant as a resource for research on the immune response to SARS-CoV-2. Study-level results and caveats: The quantity of clinical and demographic metadata differed by source and by participant and was supplied without curation.

Participants in the prospective study were aged roughly 18 to 100 years, lived in more than 20 United States geographic areas, and enrolled through a virtual design. In the prospective study, cohorts were assigned on the basis of participant-reported clinical history obtained from a screening survey and a study questionnaire. For ImmuneRACE Cohort 3, a participant was defined as recovered based on two consecutive negative NP/OP PCR tests, clearance by a healthcare professional, or resolution of symptoms. In the prospective study, mobile phlebotomists collected whole blood, serum and a nasopharyngeal or oropharyngeal swab from each participant. Participants in the prospective study had the option to provide additional blood draws and questionnaires over a 2-month period. Blood samples from the prospective study were shipped frozen or at room temperature prior to DNA extraction. The junction shows trimming of 10 bases on V and 8 bases on J, plus 15 bases between the germline ends. According to the germline V gene (reference sequence), CDR1 reads SEHNR and CDR2 reads FQNEAQ. Reading from cysteine to phenylalanine, the CDR3 counts 12 amino acids. The sequence is cut down to CDR3 DNA, 36 bases in frame from base 1.

In the case of this clone: This receptor's antigen is unknown. The record has no base qualities; no much larger clone is one base away.

TCRbeta CDR3 regions were amplified from genomic DNA by means of the immunoSEQ Assay, a bias-controlled multiplex PCR. In the paper's pipeline: Within the assay, amplification of reference gene primers was used to estimate how many nucleated cells each sample contained. To quantify the absolute abundance of each unique TCRbeta CDR3 rearrangement, sequence reads were collapsed and filtered. For each sample, productive Simpson clonality was calculated as the square root of Simpson's diversity index across productive rearrangements. TCRdb mirrors the immuneACCESS table, restricted to in-frame sequences. Some clones are absent from its copies; in checked studies, under half trace to an unresolved V gene, and the reason for the others is unknown. That table furnishes V, J and clone size, whereas the DNA furnished D and trimming. Here the sample has about 370,000 clones; roughly nine tenths occur a single time. The biggest ten clones account for about 1% of the sample.

The sample comprised PBMCs or T cells enriched from blood (not recorded which). This receptor chain uses TRBV7-9 and TRBJ2-1; the D segment could be TRBD2, given 7 matching bases. This clonotype originated in a man between 18 and 35 years old who had recovered from COVID-19. For the CDR3, the sequence is CAIWGGGDEQFF. Here is the DNA: TGTGCCATCTGGGGAGGGGGGGATGAGCAGTTCTTC.